The T cell receptor beta chain under discussion was sequenced for a study of blood T cell repertoires in COVID-19. Overall study context: Samples taken during acute and convalescent COVID-19 were collected in the United States, Italy and Spain. Nucleic acid was either cDNA or gDNA, and it came from T cells, B-cell-depleted T cells, or PBMCs.

Allocation to cohorts depended on clinical history reported by the participants. V was cut by 8 bases and J by 3 bases, with 18 bases left in between. Germline CDR1 is KGHSH and CDR2 is LQKENI. The length of the CDR3 is 15 residues. In the authors' workflow: Reference gene primer amplification gave nucleated cell count estimates. Sequencing used immunoSEQ multiplex PCR; TCRdb keeps in-frame clones, though not all of them. The V and J calls and clone size are taken from that table; D and trimming were inferred from the DNA. The table includes some 200,000 clones, roughly four fifths detected once. The sequence derives from a man aged 40-49 years who had recovered from COVID-19. The chain recombines TRBV18 with TRBJ2-3; D is possibly TRBD1 (5 bases). The sequenced sample was PBMCs or T cells enriched from blood (not recorded which). CDR3 nucleotide sequence: TGTGCCAGCCAAACCAGGGCCATCGGGACAGATACGCAGTATTTT. Its protein product is CASQTRAIGTDTQYF. Using reference TRBV18 and TRBJ2-3 for the parts outside the CDR3, the full variable domain is NAGVMQNPRHLVRRRGQEARLRCSPMKGHSHVYWYRQLPEEGLKFMVYLQKENIIDESGMPKERFSAEFPKEGPSILRIQQVVRGDSAAYFCASQTRAIGTDTQYFGPGTRLTVL.